This TCR beta chain was documented in a study of shared clonotypes between healthy human individuals. About the study: Researchers drew samples from a couple of women and a few men aged 18 to 49. Findings of the study overall: Around 5% was the fraction of naive CD4 clonotypes found shared across several donors.

Selected positively for CCR7 and CD45RO-negative, naive CD8 cells excluded terminally differentiated effector memory CD45RA+ cells. The CDR3 covers 15 residues. Germline V gene sequence: CDR1 SGHAT, CDR2 FQDESV (reference sequence). With 4 bases clipped from V and 1 base from J, the junction kept 6 bases outside the gene matches. In regard to this clone: The antigen is not known.

Original processing methods: As immunoSEQ supplied junction-only sequences (without quality scores), filtering differed. Measured with immunoSEQ multiplex PCR; TCRdb has only the in-frame clones, and not every one. For V, J and clone size, that table is used; D and trimming come from the DNA. Of around 560,000 clones in the sample, roughly 96% were seen once. The sequencing sample was made of naive CD8+ T cells sorted from blood. This receptor was identified in a woman in her twenties or thirties in good health. This chain links TRBV11-1 with TRBJ2-7; 8 nucleotides line up with TRBD1. The CDR3 loop reads CASSSGDRLSYEQYF. The CDR3 nucleotides are TGTGCCAGCAGCTCGGGGGACAGGTTGTCCTACGAGCAGTACTTC.